The entry below describes one T cell receptor (beta chain). No antigen is known for it. Vbeta (60) and Jbeta (13) primers were used in the PCR. Generated by immunoSEQ multiplex PCR, the TCRdb table keeps only in-frame clones and is missing some. The data contain around 150,000 clones, roughly 89% of them seen just once; the ten biggest clones take up less than 5.5%. The length of the CDR3 is 16 residues. CDR1 and CDR2 (germline): SGHTA, FQGNSA. The V end was cut by 1 base, the J end by 2 bases, with 9 bases between. These data belong to a study of cytomegalovirus exposure and HLA in healthy donors. Regarding the study as a whole: Rates of TCR association differed by HLA locus in a later analysis, with DRB1 highest and HLA-C lowest. A missense variant in DCLRE1C was later tied to TCR beta V- and J-gene trimming. Earlier findings revealed that most TCR beta V segments proved productive either about 90% or about 30% of the time. It is likely that the observed cluster of highly shared sequence variants was a sequencing artifact.

This clonotype was sampled from a woman aged 25 to 39 in good health and CMV-seronegative. The specimen was PBMCs. The gene calls are TRBV7-2 and TRBJ1-6; D gene ambiguous. CDR3 sequence: CASSLDGPAYNSPLHF. CDR3 DNA: TGTGCCAGCAGCTTAGATGGGCCGGCCTATAATTCACCCCTCCACTTT.